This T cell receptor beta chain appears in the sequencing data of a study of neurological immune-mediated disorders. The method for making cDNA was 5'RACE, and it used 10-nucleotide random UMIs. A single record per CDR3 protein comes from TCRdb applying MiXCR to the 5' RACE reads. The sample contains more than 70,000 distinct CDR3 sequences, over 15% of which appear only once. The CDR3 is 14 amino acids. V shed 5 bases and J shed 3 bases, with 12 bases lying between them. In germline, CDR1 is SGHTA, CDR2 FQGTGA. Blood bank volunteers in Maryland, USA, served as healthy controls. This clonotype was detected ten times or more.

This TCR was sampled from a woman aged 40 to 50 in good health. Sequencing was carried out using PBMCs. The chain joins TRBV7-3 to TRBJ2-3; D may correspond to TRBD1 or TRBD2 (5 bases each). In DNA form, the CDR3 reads TGTGCCAGCAGCCCGAGGGGATTAACAGATACGCAGTATTTT. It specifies CASSPRGLTDTQYF.